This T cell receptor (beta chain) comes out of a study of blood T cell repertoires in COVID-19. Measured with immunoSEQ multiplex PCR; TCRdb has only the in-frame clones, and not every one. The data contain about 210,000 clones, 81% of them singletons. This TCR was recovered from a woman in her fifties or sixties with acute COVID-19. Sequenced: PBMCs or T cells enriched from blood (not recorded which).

The chain's CDR3 is CASSQDFSFYEQYF. Written as DNA, the CDR3 is TGCGCCAGCAGCCAAGACTTCTCGTTCTACGAGCAGTACTTC. V is TRBV4-1 and J is TRBJ2-7, with no clear D. This CDR3 has 14 residues. Germline V gene sequence: CDR1 MGHRA, CDR2 YSYEKL. V lost 0 bases to trimming and J lost 3 bases, with 9 bases between them.